Sequencing of this T cell receptor (beta chain) was carried out in a study of T cell responses to AZD1222 COVID-19 vaccine. Study-wide results and caveats: Reports say nearly half of spike-specific TCRs go after unmutated variant regions. White British ancestry dominated among donors, who included more females, and clonal diversity was possibly underestimated.

V was clipped by 3 bases and J by 0 bases, with 3 bases between them. This CDR3 has 13 residues. The germline V gene has CDR1 MDHEN and CDR2 SYDVKM. As concerns this clone: No antigen is known for it.

Clones were sequenced by immunoSEQ multiplex PCR, and TCRdb holds only the in-frame ones, with some missing. The top ten clones hold 25% to 30% of a sample with about 53,000 clones, approximately 88% of them seen once. The gene calls are TRBV28 and TRBJ1-3; D gene uncertain. This clonotype originated in an adult in good health. The specimen comprised peripheral blood, sampled on day 0 of AZD1222 vaccination. In nucleotides, the CDR3 is TGTGCCAGCAGTTTTCCCTCTGGAAACACCATATATTTT. Its protein is CASSFPSGNTIYF.